This TCR beta chain was sequenced for a study of PD-1 blockade in classical Hodgkin lymphoma. Repertoires were generated with immunoSEQ multiplex PCR, while TCRdb's copy carries only in-frame clones and drops some. The sample yields approximately 17,000 clones, approximately 92% seen once. Time point reported: newly diagnosed, previously untreated cHL patient sample. This CDR3 region has 15 residues. The germline gives CDR1 MNHNS, CDR2 SASEGT. V dropped 4 bases and J dropped 5; count of bases not matched to a gene: 10. This clone is a singleton in its sample. The rearrangement joins TRBV6-1 to TRBJ2-5, with 7 positions matching TRBD1. The sequence was obtained from a human donor with classical Hodgkin lymphoma. Sequences were obtained from peripheral blood mononuclear cells (PBMCs). The CDR3 region has the DNA TGTGCCAGCAGTGGAAGGACAGGCGGAATTGAGACCCAGTACTTC. Translating it yields CASSGRTGGIETQYF.